Sequencing of this T cell receptor beta chain was carried out in a study of shared clonotypes between healthy human individuals. V lost 2 bases and J 3 bases, leaving 11 bases between the germline ends. Germline CDR1 and CDR2: SGHDT and YYEEEE. The CDR3 totals 15 residues. In the authors' workflow: Filtering differed because ImmunoSEQ produced junction-only sequences that carried no quality scores. Measured with immunoSEQ multiplex PCR; TCRdb has only the in-frame clones, and not every one. For V, J and clone size, that table is used; D and trimming come from the DNA. The repertoire holds about 1.5 million clones, with 98% as singletons.

This receptor was taken from a young man in good health. Specimen: naive CD4+ T cells sorted from blood. Subset of the sample: CD45RA+ positively selected. This chain links TRBV5-6 with TRBJ2-2; D is perhaps TRBD1 (6 bases). The CDR3 is CASSLTGMDTGELFF. The CDR3 DNA follows: TGTGCCAGCAGCTTAACAGGGATGGACACCGGGGAGCTGTTTTTT.